Each of the 11 T cell receptor beta chains below was sequenced from the same sample in a study of graft-versus-host responses after intestinal transplantation. Clones were read by immunoSEQ multiplex PCR, and TCRdb kept only the in-frame ones, dropping some. The repertoire consists of 25,000 or so clones, with approximately 90% occurring once and the leading ten covering 1.5% to 2.5%. The material sequenced was PBMCs, taken 38 to 40 days after intestinal transplant. These receptors were collected from a human patient who received an intestinal transplant, so some T cells may come from the graft donor.

V is TRBV4-2 and J is TRBJ2-4; no clear D gene. Germline values: CDR1 LGHNA, CDR2 YNFKEQ. CDR3 length: 16 amino acids. V lost 0 bases to trimming and J lost 2 bases, with 11 bases between them. CDR3 nucleotides: TGTGCCAGCAGCCAAGATTTGTTAGGAACCAAAAACATTCAGTACTTC. Its protein is CASSQDLLGTKNIQYF.

This clone was detected once. The chain links TRBV6-5 to TRBJ2-7; D call uncertain. CDR1 is MNHEY and CDR2 is SVGAGI in the germline V gene. The CDR3 runs to 15 residues. Trimming removed 4 bases at V and 3 bases at J, with 16 bases between. The CDR3 sequence: CASSSFTNTGYEQYF. The CDR3 coding sequence is TGTGCCAGCAGTTCCTTTACTAATACCGGCTACGAGCAGTACTTC.

CDR3 DNA sequence: TGCGCCAGCAGCTTGGACCCCGTGGGAAGTCCGGGCCGGAATGAGCAGTTCTTC. Translated, it gives CASSLDPVGSPGRNEQFF. The chain recombines TRBV5-1 with TRBJ2-1; D remains unclear. The length of the CDR3 is 18 residues. The germline V gene encodes CDR1 SGHRS and CDR2 YFSETQ. Trimming shortened V by 0 bases and J by 7 bases, and 23 bases separated the two germline ends.

The chain is built from TRBV4-1 and TRBJ1-4; D perhaps matches TRBD1 (5 bases). Trimming took 4 bases from V and 0 from J, leaving 9 bases between them. The CDR3 totals 15 residues. In germline, CDR1 is MGHRA, CDR2 YSYEKL. CDR3 loop: CASSRQGATNEKLFF. CDR3 DNA sequence: TGCGCCAGCAGCCGGCAAGGGGCAACTAATGAAAAACTGTTTTTT.

V usage is TRBV7-6 and J usage is TRBJ2-3; D not resolved. V was trimmed by 1 base and J by 0 bases, leaving 11 bases between them. This CDR3 has 16 residues. Germline V gene lookup returns CDR1 SGHVS and CDR2 FNYEAQ. This chain's CDR3 is CASSLVPETSTDTQYF. In DNA form, the CDR3 reads TGTGCCAGCAGCTTAGTTCCGGAAACTAGCACAGATACGCAGTATTTT.

This chain connects TRBV5-4 to TRBJ1-4; possible D gene TRBD1, 6 bases. The CDR3 spans 15 residues. Per the germline V gene, CDR1 is SGHNT and CDR2 is YYREEE (reference sequence). V was shortened by 4 bases and J by 6 bases, with 16 bases between the two germline ends. The CDR3 nucleotides are TGTGCCAGCAGCGTACAGGGAGGTTCTTATGAAAAACTGTTTTTT. The encoded protein is CASSVQGGSYEKLFF.

The chain carries TRBV5-6 and TRBJ2-7, with D possibly being TRBD1 (5 bases). CDR3 size: 15 residues. Trimming took 1 base from V and 0 from J, leaving 11 bases between them. Germline V CDR1 and CDR2: SGHDT, YYEEEE. CDR3 residues: CASSLSTGASYEQYF. Here the CDR3 DNA reads TGTGCCAGCAGCTTGTCAACAGGCGCCTCCTACGAGCAGTACTTC.

V gene TRBV21-1 combines with J gene TRBJ2-7; the D call of TRBD2 is as the table states it, not checked on the DNA. TRBV21-1 is annotated as a pseudogene. The CDR3 is 15 residues long. This chain's CDR3 is CASSRGGTYLYEQYF. The CDR3 nucleotides are TGTGCCAGCAGCAGGGGCGGGACCTACCTCTACGAGCAGTACTTC.

The V gene is TRBV28, the J gene TRBJ1-1; 8 positions agree with TRBD1. The V segment lost 6 bases and the J segment 4 bases; nucleotides outside the gene matches: 10. Germline V gene data show CDR1 as MDHEN and CDR2 as SYDVKM. The CDR3 has 15 residues. The CDR3, as DNA: TGTGCCAGCAGGATAACAGGGGGGAGGCGCACTGAAGCTTTCTTT. Translating it yields CASRITGGRRTEAFF.

V usage is TRBV9 and J usage is TRBJ2-3; 10 bases line up with TRBD2. The CDR3 spans 18 residues. The V gene end was trimmed by 0 bases and the J gene end by 2 bases; junction bases not matched to a gene: 9. Germline V gene lookup returns CDR1 SGDLS and CDR2 YYNGEE. Here the CDR3 reads CASSVESGREIFTDTQYF. CDR3 DNA sequence: TGTGCCAGCAGCGTAGAGAGCGGGAGGGAAATTTTCACAGATACGCAGTATTTT.

V and J are TRBV5-1 and TRBJ2-7; a possible D gene is TRBD2 (6 bases). Germline CDR1 is SGHRS and CDR2 is YFSETQ. V was pared by 7 bases and J by 6 bases, with 11 bases between. The CDR3 has 11 amino acids. CDR3 in amino acids: CASGRGPEQYF. The CDR3 region has the DNA TGCGCCAGCGGGCGGGGTCCCGAGCAGTACTTC.